The 27 T cell receptor beta chains below were found in one sample sequenced in a study of blood T cell repertoires in COVID-19. TCRdb's copy holds only in-frame clones and misses some; the assay was immunoSEQ multiplex PCR. Among about 11,000 clones, around nine tenths were seen once, and the ten largest hold 22%. Sequenced material: peripheral blood. The source is an older woman with active COVID-19.

This chain joins TRBV7-9 and TRBJ2-7; 7 bases line up with TRBD1. Germline CDR1 SEHNR, CDR2 FQNEAQ (reference sequence). V trimming: 5 bases; J trimming: 0 bases; junction bases outside the gene matches: 4. CDR3 size: 14 residues. The CDR3 DNA is TGTGCCAGCAGCCCACGGACAGGCTCCTACGAGCAGTACGTC. Its protein product is CASSPRTGSYEQYV.

The chain combines TRBV11-2 with TRBJ2-1; tentatively, D is TRBD2 (6 bases). The CDR3 extends over 12 amino acids. The germline CDR1 and CDR2 sequences are SGHAT and FQNNGV. The V and J ends lost 5 bases and 8 bases respectively, with 10 bases between them. The CDR3 spells CASSPGVYEQFF. The CDR3 DNA follows: TGTGCCAGCAGCCCGGGGGTATATGAGCAGTTCTTC.

This clone was counted a few times. The genes are TRBV5-4 and TRBJ2-7; a weak D match, TRBD1 (6 bases). The V gene's germline CDR1 is SGHNT and CDR2 YYREEE (reference sequence). With 3 bases removed from V and 1 base from J, the gap between germline ends came to 14 bases. The length of the CDR3 is 15 residues. This chain's CDR3 is CASSSDTGFSYEQYF. The CDR3 DNA is TGTGCCAGCAGCTCCGATACAGGGTTTTCCTACGAGCAGTACTTC. The whole variable domain, filled in from reference TRBV5-4 and TRBJ2-7, reads ETGVTQSPTHLIKTRGQQVTLRCSSQSGHNTVSWYQQALGQGPQFIFQYYREEENGRGNFPPRFSGLQFPNYSSELNVNALELDDSALYLCASSSDTGFSYEQYFGPGTRLTVT.

J is TRBJ1-5 and V is TRBV7-9, with 9 bases matching TRBD1. CDR3 length equals 17 residues. V shed 1 base and J 2 bases; nucleotides not matched to a gene: 6. In germline, CDR1 is SEHNR, CDR2 FQNEAQ (reference sequence). The CDR3 region has the DNA TGTGCCAGCAGCTTAGAACAGGGGGCGGGTGGCAATCAGCCCCAGCATTTT. It codes for CASSLEQGAGGNQPQHF.

The chain uses TRBV11-2 and TRBJ2-4; possible D gene TRBD1, 5 bases. The CDR3 extends over 16 amino acids. V lost 4 bases, J lost 2 bases, and 15 bases lay in between. Per the germline V gene, CDR1 is SGHAT and CDR2 is FQNNGV. The chain's CDR3 is CASSSRQLLTKNIQYF. CDR3 DNA sequence: TGTGCCAGCAGCTCTAGACAGCTATTAACCAAAAACATTCAGTACTTC.

The gene calls are TRBV25-1 and TRBJ1-3; D perhaps matches TRBD1 (6 bases). Germline V CDR1 and CDR2: MGHDK, SYGVNS. The V and J ends lost 4 bases and 0 bases respectively, with 19 bases between them. This CDR3 is built from 18 residues. Here the CDR3 reads CASSANSGTWTSGNTIYF. The CDR3 DNA sequence: TGTGCCAGCAGTGCAAACTCCGGGACATGGACCTCTGGAAACACCATATATTTT. The variable domain in full, with the rest retrieved from reference TRBV25-1 and TRBJ1-3, is EADIYQTPRYLVIGTGKKITLECSQTMGHDKMYWYQQDPGMELHLIHYSYGVNSTEKGDLSSESTVSRIRTEHFPLTLESARPSHTSQYLCASSANSGTWTSGNTIYFGEGSWLTVV.

This clone was counted a few times. The CDR3 bases are TGTGCCAGCAGTTTCACGGGAGGGACCGGGGAGCTGTTTTTT. This translates into CASSFTGGTGELFF. The V and J genes are TRBV27 and TRBJ2-2, with 8 bases that match TRBD2. V gave up 3 bases and J gave up 5 bases; unmatched junction bases: 2. This CDR3 has 14 amino acids. Germline lookup yields CDR1 MNHEY and CDR2 SMNVEV (reference sequence).

In its sample, this clone was seen once. The chain has TRBV1 and TRBJ2-7; the D call in the table, TRBD2, was not verified against the DNA. TRBV1 is termed a pseudogene. The CDR3 is 14 amino acids. The CDR3 sequence is CTSSQRLAAYEQYF. The DNA for the CDR3 is TGCACCAGCAGCCAACGTCTAGCGGCCTACGAGCAGTACTTC.

The table lists this clone with a few counts. This chain uses TRBV5-1 with TRBJ2-7; D is possibly TRBD2 (6 bases). Per the germline V gene, CDR1 is SGHRS and CDR2 is YFSETQ. Deletions cut 1 base from V and 2 bases from J, with 10 bases between. This CDR3 is 14 amino acids long. CDR3 in amino acids: CASSLMGGTYEQYV. The CDR3 nucleotides are TGCGCCAGCAGCTTGATGGGAGGAACCTACGAGCAGTACGTC.

The chain links TRBV3-1 (or the pseudogene TRBV3-2) to TRBJ1-1; TRBD1 is a possible D gene (6 bases). The V gene's germline CDR1 is LGHDT and CDR2 YNNKEL (reference sequence). Trimming took 7 bases from V and 4 from J, leaving 13 bases between them. The CDR3 is 13 amino acids. The CDR3: CASNDRQVTEAFF. The CDR3 DNA sequence: TGTGCCAGCAACGATCGACAGGTCACTGAAGCTTTCTTT.

The chain couples TRBV12-2 to TRBJ2-3; the table's D call, TRBD1, was not checked against the DNA. TRBV12-2 is listed as a pseudogene. The CDR3 runs 14 residues. The CDR3 loop reads CASRFGEDRDTQYF. The CDR3 nucleotides are TGTGCAAGTCGCTTTGGGGAAGACAGAGATACGCAGTATTTT.

The chain combines TRBV19 with TRBJ2-2, with TRBD1 matching 9 bases. J lost 4 bases, V lost 5 bases, and 14 bases had no gene match. This CDR3 is 18 amino acids long. Germline CDR1 reads LNHDA; CDR2 reads SQIVND (reference sequence). The chain's CDR3 is CASSQNGGTGIGTGELFF. The CDR3 coding sequence is TGTGCCAGTAGTCAGAATGGCGGGACAGGGATTGGCACCGGGGAGCTGTTTTTT.

The genes are TRBV5-1 and TRBJ2-1; no reliable D call. The CDR3 extends over 14 amino acids. V was cut by 2 bases and J by 2 bases, with 8 bases left in between. CDR1 is SGHRS and CDR2 is YFSETQ in the germline V gene. In DNA form, the CDR3 reads TGCGCCAGCAGCTTACCTACCACCTACAATGAGCAGTTCTTC. Translated: CASSLPTTYNEQFF. Using reference TRBV5-1 and TRBJ2-1 for the parts outside the CDR3, the full variable domain is KAGVTQTPRYLIKTRGQQVTLSCSPISGHRSVSWYQQTPGQGLQFLFEYFSETQRNKGNFPGRFSGRQFSNSRSEMNVSTLELGDSALYLCASSLPTTYNEQFFGPGTRLTVL.

The gene calls are TRBV4-1 and TRBJ2-4, with TRBD2 identical over 11 bases. The CDR3 is 19 residues long. CDR1 and CDR2 (germline): MGHRA, YSYEKL. V was pared by 7 bases and J by 6 bases, with 20 bases of the junction left unmatched. As DNA, the CDR3 is TGCGCCAGCAAGGAAACTAGAAGTAGCGGGGGGGCCGGGGGAAACATTCAGTACTTC. This encodes CASKETRSSGGAGGNIQYF.

The chain joins TRBV4-2 to TRBJ2-5; the D gene is possibly TRBD2 (6 bases). Trimming took off 4 bases at V and 0 bases at J, with 12 bases between the two ends. The CDR3 runs to 15 residues. Germline V gene lookup returns CDR1 LGHNA and CDR2 YNFKEQ. This CDR3 is CASSPNRDYQETQYF. As DNA, the CDR3 is TGTGCCAGCAGCCCTAACCGGGACTACCAAGAGACCCAGTACTTC.

The chain joins TRBV6-5 to TRBJ1-4; no reliable D call. CDR1 and CDR2 from the germline V gene are MNHEY and SVGAGI. The CDR3 covers 13 residues. V was pared by 2 bases and J by 6 bases, with 7 bases between. The CDR3 sequence: CASSYASYEKLFF. CDR3 sequence (DNA): TGTGCCAGCAGTTACGCGAGTTATGAAAAACTGTTTTTT.

This clone has just one count. This chain uses TRBV19 with TRBJ1-5, with a tentative D call TRBD1 (5 bases). Deletions cut 1 base from V and 6 bases from J, with 7 bases between. Germline V lookup: CDR1 LNHDA, CDR2 SQIVND (reference sequence). The CDR3 totals 13 residues. CDR3 DNA: TGTGCCAGTAGTATAGTCACAGGTCAGCCCCAGCATTTT. Translated, it gives CASSIVTGQPQHF.

The chain has TRBV6-5 and TRBJ1-2; tentative D call: TRBD1 (5 bases). Germline V lookup: CDR1 MNHEY, CDR2 SVGAGI. The ends were cut back, 2 bases at V and 7 bases at J, with 5 bases in the middle. The CDR3 runs 11 residues. In DNA, the CDR3 is TGTGCCAGCAGTTACGGGGCTGGCTACACCTTC. It specifies CASSYGAGYTF.

The chain has TRBV5-5 and TRBJ1-1, with D uncertain. The CDR3 has 14 amino acids. The V end was cut by 3 bases, the J end by 0 bases, with 9 bases between. Germline CDR1 reads SGHKS; CDR2 reads YYEKEE (reference sequence). CDR3 in amino acids: CASSSQAMNTEAFF. The CDR3 nucleotides read TGTGCCAGCAGCTCGCAGGCTATGAACACTGAAGCTTTCTTT. Full variable domain (remainder filled in from reference TRBV5-5 and TRBJ1-1): DAGVTQSPTHLIKTRGQQVTLRCSPISGHKSVSWYQQVLGQGPQFIFQYYEKEERGRGNFPDRFSARQFPNYSSELNVNALLLGDSALYLCASSSQAMNTEAFFGQGTRLTVV.

The chain uses TRBV7-6 and TRBJ2-5; 7 bases line up with TRBD1. V was pared by 0 bases and J by 2 bases, with 3 bases of the junction left unmatched. The CDR3 consists of 15 residues. In germline, CDR1 is SGHVS, CDR2 FNYEAQ. CDR3 in DNA: TGTGCCAGCAGCTTAGCGACAGGGCCGCAAGAGACCCAGTACTTC. It translates to CASSLATGPQETQYF. Full variable domain (rest looked up from reference TRBV7-6 and TRBJ2-5): GAGVSQSPRYKVTKRGQDVALRCDPISGHVSLYWYRQALGQGPEFLTYFNYEAQQDKSGLPNDRFSAERPEGSISTLTIQRTEQRDSAMYRCASSLATGPQETQYFGPGTRLLVL.

The chain employs TRBV27 and TRBJ2-7, with a weak D call TRBD2 (5 bases). V was pared by 3 bases and J by 6 bases, with 15 bases between. This CDR3 region has 14 residues. Per the germline V gene, CDR1 is MNHEY and CDR2 is SMNVEV (reference sequence). The CDR3 region has the DNA TGTGCCAGCAGTTTGACAAGGGAGATCCGCGAGCAGTACTTC. Translating it yields CASSLTREIREQYF.

The rearrangement links TRBV29-1 to TRBJ1-5; possible D gene TRBD1, 5 bases. Trimming removed 7 bases from V and 5 bases from J, with 15 bases in between. The CDR3 covers 13 residues. Germline lookup yields CDR1 SQVTM and CDR2 ANQGSEA. This chain's CDR3 is CSAVGGRDQPQHF. The CDR3 coding sequence is TGCAGCGCCGTCGGGGGGAGGGATCAGCCCCAGCATTTT.

The genes are TRBV6-1 and TRBJ1-5, with 7 positions matching TRBD1. The CDR3 extends over 15 amino acids. The V gene's germline CDR1 is MNHNS and CDR2 SASEGT. J lost 4 bases, V lost 3 bases, and 6 bases had no gene match. The CDR3 region is CASSEDRFSNQPQHF. The DNA of the CDR3 is TGTGCCAGCAGTGAGGACAGGTTCAGTAATCAGCCCCAGCATTTT.

This chain links TRBV9 with TRBJ2-7; D possibly corresponds to TRBD1 (5 bases). V was pared by 4 bases and J by 2 bases, with 13 bases between. The CDR3 contains 14 residues. Per the germline V gene, CDR1 is SGDLS and CDR2 is YYNGEE. The CDR3 DNA sequence: TGTGCCAGCAGCCCAGGGCAGGGTCCCTACGAGCAGTACGTC. Amino acid sequence: CASSPGQGPYEQYV.

This clone was seen a single time. This chain links TRBV18 with TRBJ1-2; a possible D gene is TRBD1 (5 bases). Germline V gene data show CDR1 as KGHSH and CDR2 as LQKENI. Trimming cost V 0 bases and J 7 bases, with 15 bases left between them. CDR3 size: 15 residues. The CDR3 sequence is CASSPPNVGQGGYTF. Here the CDR3 DNA reads TGTGCCAGCTCACCACCGAACGTGGGGCAGGGTGGCTACACCTTC.

The chain uses TRBV19 and TRBJ2-2; D ambiguous. The CDR3 covers 14 residues. The V end lost 8 bases, the J end lost 2 bases, and 12 bases lay between the germline ends. From germline, CDR1 is LNHDA and CDR2 SQIVND (reference sequence). In nucleotides, the CDR3 is TGTGCCAGTCGTGGCAGTCAAAACACCGGGGAGCTGTTTTTT. Translated, it gives CASRGSQNTGELFF.

The V and J genes are TRBV30 and TRBJ1-4; 12 bases align to TRBD1. Germline V gene sequence: CDR1 GTSNPN, CDR2 SVGIG (reference sequence). V dropped 3 bases and J dropped 7; count of bases not matched to a gene: 3. This CDR3 spans 14 amino acids. CDR3 sequence: CAWRAGQGAEKLFF. The CDR3 DNA follows: TGTGCCTGGAGAGCGGGACAGGGGGCTGAAAAACTGTTTTTT.